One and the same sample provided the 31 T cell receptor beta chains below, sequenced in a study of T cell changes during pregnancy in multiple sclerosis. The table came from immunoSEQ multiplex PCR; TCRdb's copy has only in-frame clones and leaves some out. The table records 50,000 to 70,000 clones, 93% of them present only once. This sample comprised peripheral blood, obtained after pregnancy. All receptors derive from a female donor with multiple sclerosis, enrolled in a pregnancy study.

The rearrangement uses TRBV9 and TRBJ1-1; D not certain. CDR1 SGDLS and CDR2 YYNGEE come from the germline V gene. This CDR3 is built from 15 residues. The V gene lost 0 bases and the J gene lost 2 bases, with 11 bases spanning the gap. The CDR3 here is CASSVGASSNTEAFF. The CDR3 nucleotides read TGTGCCAGCAGCGTAGGTGCCAGTAGCAACACTGAAGCTTTCTTT.

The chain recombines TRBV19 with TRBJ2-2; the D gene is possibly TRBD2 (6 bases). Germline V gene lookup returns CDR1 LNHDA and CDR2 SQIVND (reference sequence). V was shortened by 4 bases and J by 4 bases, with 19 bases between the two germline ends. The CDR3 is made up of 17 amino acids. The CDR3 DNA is TGTGCCAGTAGTAGAGACCGGGAGCCTCGCGGCACCGGGGAGCTGTTTTTT. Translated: CASSRDREPRGTGELFF.

CDR3: CASSLGTGTDNEKLFF. The CDR3 region has the DNA TGCGCCAGCAGCTTGGGCACCGGGACAGACAATGAAAAACTGTTTTTT. The V call is TRBV5-1, the J call TRBJ1-4; TRBD1 matches 7 bases. Germline assignment: CDR1 SGHRS and CDR2 YFSETQ. With 0 bases clipped from V and 5 bases from J, the junction kept 7 bases outside the gene matches. This CDR3 is 16 amino acids long.

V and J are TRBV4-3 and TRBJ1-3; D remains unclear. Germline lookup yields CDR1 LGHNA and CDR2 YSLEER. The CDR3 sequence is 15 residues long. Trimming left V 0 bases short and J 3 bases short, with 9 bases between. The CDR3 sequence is CASSQEAGLGNTIYF. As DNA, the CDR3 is TGCGCCAGCAGCCAAGAAGCGGGTCTTGGAAACACCATATATTTT.

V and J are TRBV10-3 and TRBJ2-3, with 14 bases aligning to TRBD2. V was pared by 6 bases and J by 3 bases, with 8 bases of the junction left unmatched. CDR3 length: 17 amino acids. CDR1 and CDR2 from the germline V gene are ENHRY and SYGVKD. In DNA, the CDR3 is TGTGCCATCAGCGGGACTAGCGGGAGTGGTTGGACAGATACGCAGTATTTT. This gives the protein CAISGTSGSGWTDTQYF.

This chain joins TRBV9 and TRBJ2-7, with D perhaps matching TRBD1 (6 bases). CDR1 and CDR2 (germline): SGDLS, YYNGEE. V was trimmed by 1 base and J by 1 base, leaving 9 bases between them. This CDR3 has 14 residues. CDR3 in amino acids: CASSVTGWSYEQYF. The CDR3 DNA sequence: TGTGCCAGCAGCGTAACAGGGTGGTCCTACGAGCAGTACTTC.

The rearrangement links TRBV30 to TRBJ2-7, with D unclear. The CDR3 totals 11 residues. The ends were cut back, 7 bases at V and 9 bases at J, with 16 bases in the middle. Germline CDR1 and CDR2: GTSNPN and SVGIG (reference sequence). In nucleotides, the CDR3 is TGTGCCTTACAAACTACCATTGGGCAGTACTTC. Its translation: CALQTTIGQYF.

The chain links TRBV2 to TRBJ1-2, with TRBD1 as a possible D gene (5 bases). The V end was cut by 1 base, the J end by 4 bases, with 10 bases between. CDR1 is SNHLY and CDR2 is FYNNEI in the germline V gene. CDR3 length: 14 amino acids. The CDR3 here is CASSEGQSLYGYTF. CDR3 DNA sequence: TGTGCCAGCAGTGAAGGACAGAGTCTCTATGGCTACACCTTC.

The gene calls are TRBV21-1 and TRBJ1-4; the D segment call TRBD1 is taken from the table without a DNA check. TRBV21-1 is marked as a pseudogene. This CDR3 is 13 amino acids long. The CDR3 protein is CARSTGEVGKLFF. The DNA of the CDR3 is TGTGCCAGGAGCACAGGGGAAGTCGGAAAACTGTTTTTT.

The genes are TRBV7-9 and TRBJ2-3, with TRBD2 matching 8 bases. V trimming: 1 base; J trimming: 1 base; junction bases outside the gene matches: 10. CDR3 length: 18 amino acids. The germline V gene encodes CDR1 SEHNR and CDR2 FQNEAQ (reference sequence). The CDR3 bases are TGTGCCAGCAGCTTAGTACTAGCGGAAGGAGGTCGCACAGATACGCAGTATTTT. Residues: CASSLVLAEGGRTDTQYF.

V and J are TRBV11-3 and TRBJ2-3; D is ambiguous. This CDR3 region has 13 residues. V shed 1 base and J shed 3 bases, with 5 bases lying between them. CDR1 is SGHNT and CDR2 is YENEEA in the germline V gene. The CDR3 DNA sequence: TGTGCCAGCAGCTTAGGAGGAACAGATACGCAGTATTTT. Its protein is CASSLGGTDTQYF. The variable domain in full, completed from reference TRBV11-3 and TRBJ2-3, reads EAGVVQSPRYKIIEKKQPVAFWCNPISGHNTLYWYLQNLGQGPELLIRYENEEAVDDSQLPKDRFSAERLKGVDSTLKIQPAELGDSAVYLCASSLGGTDTQYFGPGTRLTVL.

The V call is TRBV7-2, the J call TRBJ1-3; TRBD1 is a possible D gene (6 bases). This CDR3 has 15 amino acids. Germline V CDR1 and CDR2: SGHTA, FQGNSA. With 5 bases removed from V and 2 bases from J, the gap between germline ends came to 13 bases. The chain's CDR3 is CASSPGKGAGNTIYF. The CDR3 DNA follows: TGTGCCAGCAGCCCCGGGAAGGGGGCTGGAAACACCATATATTTT.

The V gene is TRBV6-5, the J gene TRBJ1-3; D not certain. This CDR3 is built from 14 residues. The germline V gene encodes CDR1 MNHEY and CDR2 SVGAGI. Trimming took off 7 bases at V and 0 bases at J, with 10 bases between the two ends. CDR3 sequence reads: CASTKRVSGNTIYF. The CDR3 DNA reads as TGTGCCAGCACTAAACGCGTCTCTGGAAACACCATATATTTT.

CDR3 sequence: CASSRDRARETQYF. The CDR3 nucleotides read TGTGCCAGCAGCCGCGACAGGGCTCGGGAGACCCAGTACTTC. This chain links TRBV7-9 with TRBJ2-5, with 7 positions matching TRBD1. Losses at the gene ends were 5 bases for V and 5 bases for J; bases not matched to a gene: 8. CDR3 size: 14 residues. Germline V gives CDR1 SEHNR, CDR2 FQNEAQ (reference sequence).

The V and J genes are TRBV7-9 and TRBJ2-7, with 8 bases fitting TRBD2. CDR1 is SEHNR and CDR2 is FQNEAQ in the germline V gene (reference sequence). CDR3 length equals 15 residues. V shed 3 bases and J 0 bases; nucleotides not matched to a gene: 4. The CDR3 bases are TGTGCCAGCAGCTTTAGCGGGAACTTCTCCTACGAGCAGTACTTC. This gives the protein CASSFSGNFSYEQYF.

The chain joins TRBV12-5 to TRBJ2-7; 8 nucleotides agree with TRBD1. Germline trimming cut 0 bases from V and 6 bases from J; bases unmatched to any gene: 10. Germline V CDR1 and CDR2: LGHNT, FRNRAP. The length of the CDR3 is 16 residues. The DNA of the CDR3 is TGTGCTAGTGGTTTGGTACGTGGACAGGGTGTAGGCGAGCAGTACTTC. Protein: CASGLVRGQGVGEQYF.

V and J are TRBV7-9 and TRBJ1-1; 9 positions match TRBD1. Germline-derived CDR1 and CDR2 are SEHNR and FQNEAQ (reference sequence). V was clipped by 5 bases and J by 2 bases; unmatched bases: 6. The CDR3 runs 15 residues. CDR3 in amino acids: CASSARQGGNTEAFF. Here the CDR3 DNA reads TGTGCCAGCAGCGCCAGACAGGGGGGAAACACTGAAGCTTTCTTT.

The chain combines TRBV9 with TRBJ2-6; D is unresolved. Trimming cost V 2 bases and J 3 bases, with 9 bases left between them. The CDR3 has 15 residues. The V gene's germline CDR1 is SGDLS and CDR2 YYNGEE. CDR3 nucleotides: TGTGCCAGCAGCGTTCCAAGCCGTGGGGCCAACGTCCTGACTTTC. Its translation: CASSVPSRGANVLTF.

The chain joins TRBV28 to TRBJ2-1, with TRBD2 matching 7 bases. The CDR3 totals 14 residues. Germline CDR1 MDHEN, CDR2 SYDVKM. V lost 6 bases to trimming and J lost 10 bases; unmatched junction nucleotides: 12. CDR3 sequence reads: CASSTGPRAGEQFF. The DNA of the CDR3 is TGTGCCAGCAGCACGGGCCCTAGAGCGGGAGAGCAGTTCTTC. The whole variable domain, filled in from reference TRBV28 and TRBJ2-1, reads DVKVTQSSRYLVKRTGEKVFLECVQDMDHENMFWYRQDPGLGLRLIYFSYDVKMKEKGDIPEGYSVSREKKERFSLILESASTNQTSMYLCASSTGPRAGEQFFGPGTRLTVL.

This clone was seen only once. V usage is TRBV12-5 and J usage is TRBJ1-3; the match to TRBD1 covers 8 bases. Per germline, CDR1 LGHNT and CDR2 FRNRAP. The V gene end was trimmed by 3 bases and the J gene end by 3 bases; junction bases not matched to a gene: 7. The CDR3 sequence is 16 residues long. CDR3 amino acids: CASGLPDRADGNTIYF. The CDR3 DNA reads TGTGCTAGTGGTTTACCGGACAGGGCCGATGGAAACACCATATATTTT.

The chain's CDR3 is CASSALGQGALSNTIYF. For the CDR3, the DNA is TGTGCCAGCAGCGCATTAGGACAGGGGGCTCTGAGTAACACCATATATTTT. The genes are TRBV7-9 and TRBJ1-3, with 11 bases lining up with TRBD1. This CDR3 contains 17 residues. Trimming cost V 5 bases and J 7 bases; bases outside gene matches: 13. Germline CDR1 and CDR2: SEHNR and FQNEAQ (reference sequence).

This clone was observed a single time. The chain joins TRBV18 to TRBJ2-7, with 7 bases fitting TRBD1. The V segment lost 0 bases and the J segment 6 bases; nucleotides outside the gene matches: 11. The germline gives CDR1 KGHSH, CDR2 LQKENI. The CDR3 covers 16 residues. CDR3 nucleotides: TGTGCCAGCTCACCACCCTTGGCAGGGGGAAAGGGCGAGCAGTACTTC. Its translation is CASSPPLAGGKGEQYF. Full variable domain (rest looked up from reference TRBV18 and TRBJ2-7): NAGVMQNPRHLVRRRGQEARLRCSPMKGHSHVYWYRQLPEEGLKFMVYLQKENIIDESGMPKERFSAEFPKEGPSILRIQQVVRGDSAAYFCASSPPLAGGKGEQYFGPGTRLTVT.

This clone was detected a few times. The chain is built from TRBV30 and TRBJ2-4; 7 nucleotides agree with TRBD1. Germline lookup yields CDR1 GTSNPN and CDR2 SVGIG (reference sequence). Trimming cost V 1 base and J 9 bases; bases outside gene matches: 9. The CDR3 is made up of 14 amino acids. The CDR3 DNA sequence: TGTGCCTGGAGTGGCACAGGGGATGTTGGCATTCAGTACTTC. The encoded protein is CAWSGTGDVGIQYF.

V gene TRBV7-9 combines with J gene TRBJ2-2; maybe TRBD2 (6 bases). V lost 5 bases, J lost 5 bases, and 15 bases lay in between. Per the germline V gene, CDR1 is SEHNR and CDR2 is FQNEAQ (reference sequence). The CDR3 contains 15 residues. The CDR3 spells CASSQREVLTGELFF. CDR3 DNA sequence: TGTGCCAGCAGCCAGAGGGAGGTCTTGACCGGGGAGCTGTTTTTT.

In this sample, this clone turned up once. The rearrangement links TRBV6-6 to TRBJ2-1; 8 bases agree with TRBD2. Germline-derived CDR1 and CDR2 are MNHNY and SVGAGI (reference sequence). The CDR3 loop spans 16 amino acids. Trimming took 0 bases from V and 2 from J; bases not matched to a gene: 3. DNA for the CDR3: TGTGCCAGCAGTTACTCGTCACTAGCGGCCTACAATGAGCAGTTCTTC. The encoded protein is CASSYSSLAAYNEQFF.

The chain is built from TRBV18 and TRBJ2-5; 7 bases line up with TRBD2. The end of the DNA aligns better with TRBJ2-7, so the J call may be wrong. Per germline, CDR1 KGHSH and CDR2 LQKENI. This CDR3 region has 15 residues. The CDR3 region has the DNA TGTGCCAGCTCACCAGAGCCTAGCGGAATATACGAGCAGTACTTC. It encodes CASSPEPSGIYEQYF.

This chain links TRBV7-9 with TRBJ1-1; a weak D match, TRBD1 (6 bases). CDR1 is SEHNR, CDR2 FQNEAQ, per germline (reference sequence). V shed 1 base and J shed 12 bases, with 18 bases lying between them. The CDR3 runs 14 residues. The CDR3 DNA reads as TGTGCCAGCAGCTTAGGTCCCCCCGTAAGGGGGTCTTTCTTT. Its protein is CASSLGPPVRGSFF.

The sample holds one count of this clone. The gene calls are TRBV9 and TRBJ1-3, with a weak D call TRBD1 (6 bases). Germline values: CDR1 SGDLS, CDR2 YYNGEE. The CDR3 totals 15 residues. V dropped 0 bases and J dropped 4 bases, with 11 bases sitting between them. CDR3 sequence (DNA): TGTGCCAGCAGCGTAGACGGGGGGCACGGAAACACCATATATTTT. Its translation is CASSVDGGHGNTIYF.

The CDR3: CSVSEDEYNEQFF. The CDR3 region has the DNA TGCAGCGTTTCCGAGGATGAGTACAATGAGCAGTTCTTC. V gene TRBV29-1 combines with J gene TRBJ2-1; D unclear. Germline lookup yields CDR1 SQVTM and CDR2 ANQGSEA. This CDR3 is built from 13 residues. Trimming stripped 5 bases from V and 4 bases from J, with 12 bases between.

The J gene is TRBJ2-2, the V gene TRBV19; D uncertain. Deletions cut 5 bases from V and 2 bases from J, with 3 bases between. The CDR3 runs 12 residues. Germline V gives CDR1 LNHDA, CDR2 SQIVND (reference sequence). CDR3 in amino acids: CASSSNTGELFF. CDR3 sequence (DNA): TGTGCCAGTAGTTCAAACACCGGGGAGCTGTTTTTT.

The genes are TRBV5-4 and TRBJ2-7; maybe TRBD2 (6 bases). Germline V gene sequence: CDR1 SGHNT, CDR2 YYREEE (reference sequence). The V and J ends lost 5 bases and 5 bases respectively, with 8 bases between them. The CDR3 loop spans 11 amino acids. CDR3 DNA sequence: TGTGCCAGCAGGGGGGGAAACGAGCAGTACTTC. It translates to CASRGGNEQYF.